Below, 6 T cell receptor beta chains from the same sample are listed, as sequenced in a study of radiotherapy plus CTLA-4 blockade in lung cancer. The assay was immunoSEQ multiplex PCR, and TCRdb's table has in-frame clones only and misses some. The data contain tens of thousands of clones, 70% to 75% of them singletons. The sequenced sample was peripheral blood, obtained from a patient treated with radiotherapy plus ipilimumab. The receptors were gathered from a human donor with non-small cell lung cancer whose response to radiotherapy plus ipilimumab could not be evaluated.

The chain uses TRBV5-1 and TRBJ2-2; 8 nucleotides align to TRBD1. This CDR3 contains 15 residues. Germline V CDR1 and CDR2: SGHRS, YFSETQ. The V segment lost 0 bases and the J segment 7 bases; nucleotides outside the gene matches: 5. The CDR3 is CASSLAQGAYGELFF. DNA of the CDR3: TGCGCCAGCAGCTTGGCTCAGGGGGCTTACGGGGAGCTGTTTTTT. The full variable domain, its missing parts supplied by reference TRBV5-1 and TRBJ2-2, is KAGVTQTPRYLIKTRGQQVTLSCSPISGHRSVSWYQQTPGQGLQFLFEYFSETQRNKGNFPGRFSGRQFSNSRSEMNVSTLELGDSALYLCASSLAQGAYGELFFGEGSRLTVL.

The chain links TRBV6-6 to TRBJ1-6; D gene ambiguous. With 7 bases removed from V and 7 bases from J, the gap between germline ends came to 14 bases. The germline V gene has CDR1 MNHNY and CDR2 SVGAGI (reference sequence). This CDR3 spans 14 amino acids. The CDR3 region has the DNA TGTGCCAGCACAGAGGGTCAGCGGAATTCACCCCTCCACTTT. It specifies CASTEGQRNSPLHF.

This clone was counted between two and nine times. The chain has TRBV11-2 and TRBJ1-1; D ambiguous. V lost 1 base to trimming and J lost 4 bases, with 19 bases between them. The CDR3 has 17 amino acids. The germline V gene has CDR1 SGHAT and CDR2 FQNNGV. This CDR3 is CASSLAVGVGVPTEAFF. In DNA, the CDR3 is TGTGCCAGCAGCTTAGCAGTGGGCGTGGGCGTCCCCACTGAAGCTTTCTTT.

As concerns this clone: One junction end does not reproduce the germline sequence, and a read error may be involved. The chain couples TRBV7-2 to TRBJ2-1; TRBD2 agrees at 10 bases. The germline gives CDR1 SGHTA, CDR2 FQGNSA. The CDR3 is 15 amino acids. CDR3 residues: CASSRAGGLYDEQFF. The CDR3 DNA is TGTGCCAGCAGCAGAGCGGGAGGGCTCTACGATGAGCAGTTCTTC.

This chain joins TRBV6-9 and TRBJ2-7; perhaps TRBD1 as D (5 bases). Trimming removed 3 bases at V and 2 bases at J, with 11 bases between. CDR1 MNHGY and CDR2 SVAAGI come from the germline V gene. The CDR3 has 14 residues. This CDR3 is CASSYSAQAYEQYF. The CDR3 DNA reads as TGTGCCAGCAGTTACTCGGCACAGGCCTACGAGCAGTACTTC.

The V call is TRBV28, the J call TRBJ2-7, with TRBD2 matching over 10 bases. CDR3 length equals 14 residues. Trimming took 2 bases from V and 5 from J; bases not matched to a gene: 3. Germline loops: CDR1 MDHEN, CDR2 SYDVKM. The CDR3 sequence: CASSLSGRVDEQYF. In DNA form, the CDR3 reads TGTGCCAGCAGTTTAAGCGGGAGGGTTGACGAGCAGTACTTC.